This TCR beta chain was captured by sequencing in a study of blood T cells in healthy people across ages. Overall study results and limits: Naive T cell percentage and TCR beta diversity correlated strongly.

Per sample, no less than 5 micrograms of total RNA were extracted. With a J-beta primer mix and a sample-barcoded 5' primer, a second PCR ran about 6 to 11 cycles. TCRdb reprocessed the 5' RACE reads via MiXCR and lists one record per CDR3 protein. Of around 1,600,000 distinct CDR3 sequences in the sample, about 45% were seen once. CDR3 length: 16 amino acids. Germline assignment: CDR1 MGHRA and CDR2 YSYEKL. V shed 7 bases, J shed 7 bases, and the junction held 12 bases outside the gene matches. This clonotype was counted a few times. Its specificity is not known. This sequence joins TRBV4-1 and TRBJ2-1; 11 positions agree with TRBD2. This sequence was found in a woman under 30 in good health. Sequenced sample: blood. The CDR3 protein is CASTPIGTSGGNEQFF. The DNA of the CDR3 is TGCGCCAGCACCCCTATAGGGACTAGCGGTGGTAATGAGCAGTTCTTC.